This is a list of T cell receptor beta chains from one sample in a study of neoadjuvant anti-PD-1 for oral cavity cancer. Profiling relied on immunoSEQ multiplex PCR, and the TCRdb table lists in-frame clones only, not all of them. The table includes roughly 14,000 clones, more than 65% detected once. Here the sequenced sample was PBMCs, taken before nivolumab (anti-PD-1) treatment. These receptors all come from a person aged 40 to 85 with oral cavity squamous cell carcinoma. Each CDR3 is given with its conserved first and last residue. A D gene is named only where the DNA matches it firmly. Clone size is shown for a subset of rows, as once, few, many or a class of expanded clone.

CASSSGTRRGEQFF	TGTGCCAGCAGCTCCGGGACCCGGCGGGGTGAGCAGTTCTTC	TRBV28	TRBJ2-1	NA	NA
CASSYSTSGINYGYTF	TGTGCCAGCAGTTACTCGACGAGTGGAATCAACTATGGCTACACCTTC	TRBV6-6	TRBJ1-2	NA	NA
CASSNHAGVMETQYF	TGTGCCAGCAGCAACCACGCCGGAGTCATGGAGACCCAGTACTTC	TRBV6-6	TRBJ2-5	NA	NA
CATSRDLGPFETQYF	TGTGCCACCAGCAGAGATCTAGGACCTTTCGAGACCCAGTACTTC	TRBV15	TRBJ2-5	NA	NA
CASSERQGARDTQYF	TGTGCCAGTAGTGAAAGACAGGGGGCAAGAGATACGCAGTATTTT	TRBV19	TRBJ2-3	TRBD1	NA
CASSIGQGDYGYTF	TGTGCCAGTAGTATCGGACAGGGGGACTATGGCTACACCTTC	TRBV19	TRBJ1-2	TRBD1	few
CASSEGFTGELFF	TGTGCCAGCAGTGAAGGCTTCACCGGGGAGCTGTTTTTT	TRBV6-1	TRBJ2-2	NA	NA
CAWSVKQLGDTQYF	TGTGCCTGGAGTGTAAAGCAGCTGGGGGATACGCAGTATTTT	TRBV30	TRBJ2-3	NA	NA
CASTPLAGGYNEQFF	TGCGCCAGCACCCCCTTAGCGGGAGGCTACAATGAGCAGTTCTTC	TRBV5-1	TRBJ2-1	TRBD2	once
CSVSGQGGYYEQYF	TGCAGCGTTTCAGGACAGGGGGGGTACTACGAGCAGTACTTC	TRBV29-1	TRBJ2-7	TRBD1	NA